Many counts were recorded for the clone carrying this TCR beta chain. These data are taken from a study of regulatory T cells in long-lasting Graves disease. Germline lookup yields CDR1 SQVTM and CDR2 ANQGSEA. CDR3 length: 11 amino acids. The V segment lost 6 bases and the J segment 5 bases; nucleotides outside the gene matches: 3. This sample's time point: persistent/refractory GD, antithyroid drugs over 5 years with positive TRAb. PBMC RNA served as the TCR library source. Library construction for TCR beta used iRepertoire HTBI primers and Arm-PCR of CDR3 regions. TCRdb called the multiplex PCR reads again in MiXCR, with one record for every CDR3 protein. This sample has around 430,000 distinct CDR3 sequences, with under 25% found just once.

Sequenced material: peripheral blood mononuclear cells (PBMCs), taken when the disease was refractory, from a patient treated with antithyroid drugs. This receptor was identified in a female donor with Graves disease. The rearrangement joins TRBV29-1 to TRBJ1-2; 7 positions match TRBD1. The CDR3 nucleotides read TGCAGCGTACCGACAGGGTATGGCTACACCTTC. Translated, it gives CSVPTGYGYTF.